The clone carrying this T cell receptor (beta chain) was detected ten times or more. No antigen is known for it. Researchers made TCR beta libraries by using iRepertoire HTBI primers and running Arm-PCR on CDR3 regions. Via MiXCR, TCRdb re-called the multiplex PCR reads, giving one row per CDR3 protein. Found here are 400,000 to 500,000 distinct CDR3 sequences, about a fifth of them singletons; the top ten hold approximately 8%. The data derive from a study of regulatory T cells in long-lasting Graves disease. CDR3 length: 12 amino acids. Germline CDR1 and CDR2: GTSNPN and SVGIG (reference sequence). Trimming at V came to 5 bases and at J to 4 bases, leaving 4 bases not matched to a gene. Overall study results and limits: Tissue studied was limited to peripheral blood, excluding thyroid tissue. Persistent disease preferred TRBV28, TRBJ1-2 and TRBJ2-5; new disease, TRBV20-1 and TRBJ2-1. Newly diagnosed Graves' patients had higher TCR diversity than persistent ones.

Stated time point: persistent/refractory GD, antithyroid drugs over 5 years with positive TRAb. TCR sequences were obtained from RNA taken from PBMCs. Graves' disease was diagnosed by American Thyroid Association guidelines. The V gene is TRBV30, the J gene TRBJ1-2, with 7 bases that match TRBD1. The material was peripheral blood mononuclear cells (PBMCs), obtained when the disease was refractory, from a patient treated with antithyroid drugs. This clonotype was obtained from a female donor with Graves disease. CDR3: CAWGQVSYGYTF. For the CDR3, the DNA is TGTGCCTGGGGACAGGTTAGCTATGGCTACACCTTC.